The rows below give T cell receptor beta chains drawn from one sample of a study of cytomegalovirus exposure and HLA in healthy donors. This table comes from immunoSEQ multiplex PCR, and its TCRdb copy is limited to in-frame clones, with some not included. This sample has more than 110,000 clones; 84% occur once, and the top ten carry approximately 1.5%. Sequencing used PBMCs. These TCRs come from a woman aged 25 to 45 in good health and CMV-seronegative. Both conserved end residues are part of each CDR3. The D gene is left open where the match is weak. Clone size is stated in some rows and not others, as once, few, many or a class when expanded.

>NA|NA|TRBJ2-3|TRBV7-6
TGTGCCAGCAGCTTATCGGTAGCGCACACAGATACGCAGTATTTT
CASSLSVAHTDTQYF
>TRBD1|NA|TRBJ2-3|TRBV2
TGTGCCAGCAGTGAAGAGACAGGGGTTGCAGATACGCAGTATTTT
CASSEETGVADTQYF
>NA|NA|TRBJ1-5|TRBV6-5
TGTGCCAGCAGTCTGAGGGTTGGCAATCAGCCCCAGCATTTT
CASSLRVGNQPQHF
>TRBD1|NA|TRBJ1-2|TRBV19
TGTGCCAGTAGTCCTCAGGGGGCCTATGGCTACACCTTC
CASSPQGAYGYTF
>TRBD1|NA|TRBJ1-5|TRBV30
TGTGCCTGGAGTGTAGGGACAGATAGCAATCAGCCCCAGCATTTT
CAWSVGTDSNQPQHF
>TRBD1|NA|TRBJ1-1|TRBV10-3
TGTGCCATCAGGTCCGGGACAGGGGACACTGAAGCTTTCTTT
CAIRSGTGDTEAFF
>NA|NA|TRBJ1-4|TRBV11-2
TGTGCCAGCAGCTTTATGGGGGCAGGGGAAAAACTGTTTTTT
CASSFMGAGEKLFF
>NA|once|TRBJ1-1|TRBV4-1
TGCGCCAGCAGCCGGCGGGCTAACACTGAAGCTTTCTTT
CASSRRANTEAFF
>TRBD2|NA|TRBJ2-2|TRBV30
TGTGCCTGGAGAGCCTCCCCAGCGGGGGGGTCTGACGGGGAGCTGTTTTTT
CAWRASPAGGSDGELFF
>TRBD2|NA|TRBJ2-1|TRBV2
TGTGCCAGCAGATGGGGGGGATCTAGCGCGATATCCTACAATGAGCAGTTCTTC
CASRWGGSSAISYNEQFF
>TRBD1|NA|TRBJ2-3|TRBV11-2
TGTGCCAGCAGCCCCCCCCGGGGCAGGGGGGATACGCAGTATTTT
CASSPPRGRGDTQYF
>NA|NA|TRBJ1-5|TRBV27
TGTGCCAGCAGTTTTACCTATAGCAATCAGCCCCAGCATTTT
CASSFTYSNQPQHF
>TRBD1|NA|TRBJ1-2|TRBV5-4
TGTGCCAGCAGCTTGGTAGGGGGCAGTCTGCGGGGCTACACCTTC
CASSLVGGSLRGYTF
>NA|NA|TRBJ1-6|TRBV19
TGTGCCAGTAGCGACAGGCCGAGCTCCTATAATTCACCCCTCCACTTT
CASSDRPSSYNSPLHF
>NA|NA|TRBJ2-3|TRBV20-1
TGCAGTGCCGGTACCACAGATACGCAGTATTTT
CSAGTTDTQYF
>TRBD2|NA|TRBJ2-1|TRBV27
TGTGCCAGCAGTTTTTGGGGGGGGTACTCCTACAATGAGCAGTTCTTC
CASSFWGGYSYNEQFF
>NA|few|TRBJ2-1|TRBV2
TGTGCCAGCAGTGCTATCTCGGGAAACGATGAGCAGTTCTTC
CASSAISGNDEQFF